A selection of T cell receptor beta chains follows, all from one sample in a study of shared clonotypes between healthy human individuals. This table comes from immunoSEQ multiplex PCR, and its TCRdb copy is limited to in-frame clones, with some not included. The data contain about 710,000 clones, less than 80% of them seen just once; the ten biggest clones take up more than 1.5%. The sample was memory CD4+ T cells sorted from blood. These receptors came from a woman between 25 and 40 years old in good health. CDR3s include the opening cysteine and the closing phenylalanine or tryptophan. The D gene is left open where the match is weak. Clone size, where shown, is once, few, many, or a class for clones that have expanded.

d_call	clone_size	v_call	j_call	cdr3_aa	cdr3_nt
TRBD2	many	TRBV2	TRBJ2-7	CASSDPSGKNLYEQYF	TGTGCCAGCAGTGACCCTAGCGGGAAGAACCTCTACGAGCAGTACTTC
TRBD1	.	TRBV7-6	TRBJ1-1	CASSLLGTDTEAFF	TGTGCCAGCAGCTTATTGGGGACAGACACTGAAGCTTTCTTT
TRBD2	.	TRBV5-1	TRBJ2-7	CASSLLGLAVPPYEQYF	TGCGCCAGCAGCTTGCTCGGACTAGCGGTGCCCCCCTACGAGCAGTACTTC
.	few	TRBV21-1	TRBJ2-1	CASSKGERISYNEQFF	TGTGCCAGCAGCAAAGGAGAGCGCATCTCCTACAATGAGCAGTTCTTC
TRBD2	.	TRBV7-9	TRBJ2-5	CASSLRLAGVAAQYF	TGTGCCAGCAGCCTACGACTAGCGGGAGTGGCGGCCCAGTACTTC
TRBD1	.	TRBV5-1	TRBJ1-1	CASSSDRGRNTEAFF	TGCGCCAGCAGCTCCGACAGGGGGCGAAACACTGAAGCTTTCTTT
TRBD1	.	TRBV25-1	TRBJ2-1	CASGQGIWSTGNEQFF	TGTGCCAGTGGACAGGGAATATGGTCGACGGGGAATGAGCAGTTCTTC
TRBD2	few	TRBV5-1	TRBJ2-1	CASSLAWGAGGRSYNEQFF	TGCGCCAGCAGCTTGGCTTGGGGAGCGGGAGGGCGGTCCTACAATGAGCAGTTCTTC
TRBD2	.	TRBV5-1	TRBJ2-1	CASSLGGGPYNEQFF	TGCGCCAGCAGCTTGGGCGGGGGGCCCTACAATGAGCAGTTCTTC
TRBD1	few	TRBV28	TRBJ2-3	CASSLRTGRGTDTQYF	TGTGCCAGCAGTTTAAGGACAGGGCGCGGCACAGATACGCAGTATTTT
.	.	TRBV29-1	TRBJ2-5	CSVEDRGGVGGETQYF	TGCAGCGTTGAAGATCGTGGAGGGGTCGGCGGGGAGACCCAGTACTTC
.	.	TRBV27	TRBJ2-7	CASRTISQAEQYF	TGTGCCAGCAGAACGATCTCGCAGGCCGAGCAGTACTTC
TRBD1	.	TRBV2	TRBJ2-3	CASSLAGTGTDTQYF	TGTGCCAGCAGCCTAGCAGGGACAGGCACAGATACGCAGTATTTT
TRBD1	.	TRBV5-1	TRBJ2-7	CASSPTGVEREQYF	TGCGCCAGCAGCCCAACAGGGGTTGAACGCGAGCAGTACTTC
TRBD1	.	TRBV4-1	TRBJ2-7	CASSPPPGQSFSYEQYF	TGCGCCAGCAGCCCCCCCCCGGGACAGAGTTTCTCCTACGAGCAGTACTTC
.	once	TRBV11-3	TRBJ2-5	CASSLSLGGTQYF	TGTGCCAGCAGCCTCTCTTTGGGCGGGACCCAGTACTTC
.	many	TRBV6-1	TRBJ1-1	CASSVFGDVGTEAFF	TGTGCCAGCAGTGTCTTTGGGGACGTAGGCACTGAAGCTTTCTTT
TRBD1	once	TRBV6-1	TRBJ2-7	CASSASRGINEQYF	TGTGCCAGCAGTGCCTCCAGGGGGATCAACGAGCAGTACTTC
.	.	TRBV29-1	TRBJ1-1	CSVRLRLTVNTEAFF	TGCAGCGTTCGTCTTAGGTTAACAGTGAACACTGAAGCTTTCTTT
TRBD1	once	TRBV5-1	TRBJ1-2	CASSLETGTGSRGYTF	TGCGCCAGCAGCTTGGAAACCGGGACAGGCTCGAGGGGCTACACCTTC
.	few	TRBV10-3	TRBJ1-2	CAISESKAGPHTF	TGTGCCATCAGTGAGTCGAAAGCAGGCCCACACACCTTC
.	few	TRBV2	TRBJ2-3	CASSETGNTDTQYF	TGTGCCAGCAGTGAAACAGGGAACACAGATACGCAGTATTTT
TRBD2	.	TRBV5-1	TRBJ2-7	CASSRGTSGSQGSYEQYF	TGCGCCAGCAGCCGGGGGACTAGCGGGTCCCAAGGCTCCTACGAGCAGTACTTC